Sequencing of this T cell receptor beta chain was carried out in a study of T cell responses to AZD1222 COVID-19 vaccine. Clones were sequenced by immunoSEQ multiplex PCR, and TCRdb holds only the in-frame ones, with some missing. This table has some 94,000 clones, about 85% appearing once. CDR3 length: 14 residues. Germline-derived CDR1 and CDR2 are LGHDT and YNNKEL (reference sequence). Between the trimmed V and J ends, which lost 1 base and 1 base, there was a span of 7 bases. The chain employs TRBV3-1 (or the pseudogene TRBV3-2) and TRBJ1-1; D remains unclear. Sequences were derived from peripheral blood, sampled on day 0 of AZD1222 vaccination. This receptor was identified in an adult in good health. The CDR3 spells CASSQGRWNTEAFF. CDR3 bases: TGTGCCAGCAGCCAAGGTCGTTGGAACACTGAAGCTTTCTTT.